The 11 T cell receptor beta chains in this list originate from one sample, sequenced in a study of blood T cell repertoires in COVID-19. The method was immunoSEQ multiplex PCR; TCRdb's version includes in-frame clones alone and lacks a portion of them. The table has tens of thousands of clones, 70% to 90% seen once. The sample comprised peripheral blood. The receptors originated from a man aged 65 to 79 with active or convalescent COVID-19.

Only a few counts were recorded for this clone. The chain couples TRBV5-1 to TRBJ2-7, with TRBD1 matching over 8 bases. This CDR3 contains 14 residues. From germline, CDR1 is SGHRS and CDR2 YFSETQ. J gave up 2 bases and V 4 bases, and 5 bases lay outside the gene matches. The DNA of the CDR3 is TGCGCCAGCAGCCGCGGACAGGGCCCCTACGAGCAGTACTTC. Translated: CASSRGQGPYEQYF.

The rearrangement joins TRBV10-3 to TRBJ1-2; 7 bases align to TRBD1. The CDR3 totals 13 residues. The germline CDR1 and CDR2 sequences are ENHRY and SYGVKD. V was clipped by 2 bases and J by 8 bases; unmatched bases: 5. CDR3 nucleotide sequence: TGTGCCATCAGTGAGATACAGGGGAGGGGCTACACCTTC. Encoded protein: CAISEIQGRGYTF.

The chain couples TRBV10-1 to TRBJ1-4, with TRBD1 matching over 7 bases. V lost 3 bases, J lost 11 bases, and 18 bases stayed unmatched. The CDR3 extends over 17 amino acids. From germline, CDR1 is WNHNN and CDR2 SYGVQD (reference sequence). The CDR3 nucleotides are TGCGCCAGCAGTGACCCCGACAGGGACCCCGTCTCCAGGAAACTGTTTTTT. As protein: CASSDPDRDPVSRKLFF.

This clone has a handful of counts. The rearrangement uses TRBV29-1 and TRBJ1-2; D might be TRBD1 (5 bases). This CDR3 is 12 amino acids long. Germline values: CDR1 SQVTM, CDR2 ANQGSEA. V was clipped by 6 bases and J by 8 bases, with 16 bases between them. The CDR3 loop reads CSVRTWVEGYTF. In nucleotides, the CDR3 is TGCAGCGTGAGGACATGGGTGGAGGGCTACACCTTC.

This chain links TRBV7-6 with TRBJ2-5; 13 bases map to TRBD2. The CDR3 spans 15 residues. In germline, CDR1 is SGHVS, CDR2 FNYEAQ. V was clipped by 5 bases and J by 4 bases; unmatched bases: 4. The DNA for the CDR3 is TGTGCCAGCAGCCCGGGACTAGCGGGACGAGAGACCCAGTACTTC. The encoded protein is CASSPGLAGRETQYF.

The V gene is TRBV6-2 or TRBV6-3, the J gene TRBJ2-4; 7 positions agree with TRBD1. The CDR3 runs 17 residues. The V gene's germline CDR1 is MNHEY and CDR2 SVGEGT. With 2 bases clipped from V and 5 bases from J, the junction kept 12 bases outside the gene matches. The CDR3 loop reads CASSYPPGGFSQNIQYF. As DNA, the CDR3 is TGTGCCAGCAGTTACCCCCCAGGGGGATTCTCCCAAAACATTCAGTACTTC.

This clone was detected only a few times. The CDR3 here is CASSVEQGAEAFF. The CDR3 coding sequence is TGTGCCAGCAGCGTAGAACAGGGGGCTGAAGCTTTCTTT. This chain links TRBV9 with TRBJ1-1, with 8 bases lining up with TRBD1. Germline V gives CDR1 SGDLS, CDR2 YYNGEE. CDR3 length: 13 residues. J lost 6 bases, V lost 0 bases, and 1 base had no gene match. Complete variable domain (other parts from reference TRBV9 and TRBJ1-1): DSGVTQTPKHLITATGQRVTLRCSPRSGDLSVYWYQQSLDQGLQFLIQYYNGEERAKGNILERFSAQQFPDLHSELNLSSLELGDSALYFCASSVEQGAEAFFGQGTRLTVV.

This clone has a handful of counts. The chain uses TRBV9 and TRBJ2-5; 8 bases line up with TRBD2. The V segment lost 5 bases and the J segment 2 bases; nucleotides outside the gene matches: 8. Germline CDR1 and CDR2: SGDLS and YYNGEE. There are 15 residues in the CDR3. The CDR3 sequence: CASRPSGGSQETQYF. CDR3 coding DNA: TGTGCCAGCAGACCAAGCGGGGGCTCACAAGAGACCCAGTACTTC. The full variable domain, with the rest looked up from reference TRBV9 and TRBJ2-5, is DSGVTQTPKHLITATGQRVTLRCSPRSGDLSVYWYQQSLDQGLQFLIQYYNGEERAKGNILERFSAQQFPDLHSELNLSSLELGDSALYFCASRPSGGSQETQYFGPGTRLLVL.

The chain carries TRBV7-2 and TRBJ2-7, with D perhaps TRBD2 (5 bases). The length of the CDR3 is 14 residues. Germline CDR1 is SGHTA and CDR2 is FQGNSA. The V end was cut by 5 bases, the J end by 0 bases, with 11 bases between. CDR3 DNA sequence: TGTGCCAGCAGCCCGGACTTTTTCTCCTACGAGCAGTACTTC. Protein sequence: CASSPDFFSYEQYF.

The chain links TRBV27 to TRBJ1-5; D possibly corresponds to TRBD1 (6 bases). Trimming stripped 3 bases from V and 3 bases from J, with 9 bases between. CDR1 is MNHEY and CDR2 is SMNVEV in the germline V gene (reference sequence). This CDR3 is built from 14 residues. The chain's CDR3 is CASSLRQDNQPQHF. CDR3 DNA sequence: TGTGCCAGCAGTTTGAGACAGGACAATCAGCCCCAGCATTTT.

This clone showed up just once. J is TRBJ2-2 and V is TRBV18, with 11 nucleotides matching TRBD2. The CDR3 spans 17 residues. CDR1 and CDR2 (germline): KGHSH, LQKENI. V lost 4 bases and J lost 6; bases outside the gene matches: 10. The CDR3 region has the DNA TGTGCCAGCTCACGGGGACTAGCGGAGAATCTCCCCGGGGAGCTGTTTTTT. This gives the protein CASSRGLAENLPGELFF.